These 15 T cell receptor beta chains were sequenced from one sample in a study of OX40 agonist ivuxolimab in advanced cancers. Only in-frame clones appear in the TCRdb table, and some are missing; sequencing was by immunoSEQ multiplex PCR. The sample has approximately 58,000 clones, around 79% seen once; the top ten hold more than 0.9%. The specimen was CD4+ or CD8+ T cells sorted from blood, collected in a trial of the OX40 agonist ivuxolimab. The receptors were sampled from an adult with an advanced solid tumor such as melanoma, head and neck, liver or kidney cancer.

Here the CDR3 reads CASSPSGVQETQYF. For the CDR3, the DNA is TGTGCCAGCAGCCCTTCGGGAGTCCAAGAGACCCAGTACTTC. This rearrangement joins TRBV7-3 to TRBJ2-5; D may be TRBD2 (6 bases). CDR3 length equals 14 residues. The ends were cut back, 5 bases at V and 1 base at J, with 11 bases in the middle. The germline CDR1 and CDR2 sequences are SGHTA and FQGTGA.

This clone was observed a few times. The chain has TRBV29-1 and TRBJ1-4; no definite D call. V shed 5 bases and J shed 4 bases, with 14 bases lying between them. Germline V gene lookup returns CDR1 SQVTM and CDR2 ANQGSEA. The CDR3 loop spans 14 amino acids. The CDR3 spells CSVKWIYSNEKLFF. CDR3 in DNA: TGCAGCGTTAAATGGATTTATAGTAATGAAAAACTGTTTTTT.

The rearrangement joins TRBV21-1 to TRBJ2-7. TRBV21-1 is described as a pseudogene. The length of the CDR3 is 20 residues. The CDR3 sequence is CASSKEGPTRPPTSSLEQYF. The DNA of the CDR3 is TGTGCCAGCAGCAAAGAGGGACCTACTAGACCTCCGACGAGTAGCCTCGAGCAGTACTTC.

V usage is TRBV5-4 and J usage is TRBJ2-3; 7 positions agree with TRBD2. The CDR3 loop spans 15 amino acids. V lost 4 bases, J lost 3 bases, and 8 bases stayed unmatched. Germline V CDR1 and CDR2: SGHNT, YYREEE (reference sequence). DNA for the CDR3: TGTGCCAGCAGCCCCCAGGGACTACTTACAGATACGCAGTATTTT. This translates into CASSPQGLLTDTQYF.

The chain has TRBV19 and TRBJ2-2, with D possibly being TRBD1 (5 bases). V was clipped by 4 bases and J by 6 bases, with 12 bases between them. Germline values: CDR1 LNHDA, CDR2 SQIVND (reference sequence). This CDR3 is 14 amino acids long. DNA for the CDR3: TGTGCCAGTAGTAGGTTTCAGGGCGCCGGGGAGCTGTTTTTT. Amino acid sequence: CASSRFQGAGELFF.

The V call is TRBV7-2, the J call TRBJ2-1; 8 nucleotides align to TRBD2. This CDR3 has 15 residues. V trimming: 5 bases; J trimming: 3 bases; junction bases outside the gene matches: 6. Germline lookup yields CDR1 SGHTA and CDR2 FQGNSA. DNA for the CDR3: TGTGCCAGCAGCCCTCAGCGGGGGCTCTACAATGAGCAGTTCTTC. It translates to CASSPQRGLYNEQFF.

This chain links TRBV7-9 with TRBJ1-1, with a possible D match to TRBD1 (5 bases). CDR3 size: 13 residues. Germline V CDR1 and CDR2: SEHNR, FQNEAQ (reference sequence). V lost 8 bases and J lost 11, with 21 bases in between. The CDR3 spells CASDTTAGGAAFF. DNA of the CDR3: TGTGCCAGCGACACCACAGCCGGCGGGGCGGCTTTCTTT. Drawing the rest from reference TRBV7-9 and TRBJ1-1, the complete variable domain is DTGVSQNPRHKITKRGQNVTFRCDPISEHNRLYWYRQTLGQGPEFLTYFQNEAQLEKSRLLSDRFSAERPKGSFSTLEIQRTEQGDSAMYLCASDTTAGGAAFFGQGTRLTVV.

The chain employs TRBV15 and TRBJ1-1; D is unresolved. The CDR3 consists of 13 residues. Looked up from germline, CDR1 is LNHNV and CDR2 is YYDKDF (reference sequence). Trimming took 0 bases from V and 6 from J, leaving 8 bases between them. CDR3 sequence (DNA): TGTGCCACCAGCAGAGATATCGGGGCTGAAGCTTTCTTT. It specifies CATSRDIGAEAFF.

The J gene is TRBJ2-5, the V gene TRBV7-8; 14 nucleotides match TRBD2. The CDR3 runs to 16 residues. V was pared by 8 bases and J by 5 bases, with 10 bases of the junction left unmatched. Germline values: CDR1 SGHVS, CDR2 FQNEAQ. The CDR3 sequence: CASVPGLAGGGETQYF. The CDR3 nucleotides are TGTGCCAGCGTCCCTGGACTAGCGGGAGGAGGGGAGACCCAGTACTTC.

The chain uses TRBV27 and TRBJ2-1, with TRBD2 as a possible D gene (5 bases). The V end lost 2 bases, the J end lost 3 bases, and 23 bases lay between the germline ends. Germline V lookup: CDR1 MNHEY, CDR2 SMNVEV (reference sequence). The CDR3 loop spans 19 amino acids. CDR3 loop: CASSLRLGGILRRYNEQFF. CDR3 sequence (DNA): TGTGCCAGCAGTTTACGGCTTGGAGGAATCCTACGACGCTACAATGAGCAGTTCTTC.

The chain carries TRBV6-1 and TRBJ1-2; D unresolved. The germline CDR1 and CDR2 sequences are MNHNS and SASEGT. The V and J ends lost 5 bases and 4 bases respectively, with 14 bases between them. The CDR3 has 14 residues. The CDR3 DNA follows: TGTGCCAGCAGTAACCTGCGAAAGACCTATGGCTACACCTTC. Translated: CASSNLRKTYGYTF.

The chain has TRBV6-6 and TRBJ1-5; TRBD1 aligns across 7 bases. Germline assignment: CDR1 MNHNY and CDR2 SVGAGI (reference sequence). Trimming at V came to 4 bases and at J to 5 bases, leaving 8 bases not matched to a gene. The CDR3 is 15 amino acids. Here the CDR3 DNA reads TGTGCCAGCAGTTTACGAGGAGGGGGCGATCAGCCCCAGCATTTT. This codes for CASSLRGGGDQPQHF.

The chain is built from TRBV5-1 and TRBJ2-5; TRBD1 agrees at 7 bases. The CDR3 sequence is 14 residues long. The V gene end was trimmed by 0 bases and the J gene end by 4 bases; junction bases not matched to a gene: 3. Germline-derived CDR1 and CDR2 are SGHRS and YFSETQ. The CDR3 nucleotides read TGCGCCAGCAGCTTGGAGGGGGCTGGAGAGACCCAGTACTTC. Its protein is CASSLEGAGETQYF.

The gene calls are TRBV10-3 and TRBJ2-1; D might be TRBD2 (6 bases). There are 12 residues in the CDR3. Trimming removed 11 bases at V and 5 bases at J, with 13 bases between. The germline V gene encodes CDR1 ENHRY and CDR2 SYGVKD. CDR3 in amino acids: CAQRDSNNEQFF. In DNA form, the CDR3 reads TGTGCCCAAAGGGACTCGAACAATGAGCAGTTCTTC.

CDR3 residues: CASSQDGHRGGQPQHF. CDR3 nucleotides: TGTGCCAGCAGCCAAGATGGTCACAGGGGAGGACAGCCCCAGCATTTT. The chain uses TRBV4-2 and TRBJ1-5; 7 nucleotides line up with TRBD1. V shed 0 bases, J shed 7 bases, and the junction held 9 bases outside the gene matches. Germline V lookup: CDR1 LGHNA, CDR2 YNFKEQ. The length of the CDR3 is 16 residues.